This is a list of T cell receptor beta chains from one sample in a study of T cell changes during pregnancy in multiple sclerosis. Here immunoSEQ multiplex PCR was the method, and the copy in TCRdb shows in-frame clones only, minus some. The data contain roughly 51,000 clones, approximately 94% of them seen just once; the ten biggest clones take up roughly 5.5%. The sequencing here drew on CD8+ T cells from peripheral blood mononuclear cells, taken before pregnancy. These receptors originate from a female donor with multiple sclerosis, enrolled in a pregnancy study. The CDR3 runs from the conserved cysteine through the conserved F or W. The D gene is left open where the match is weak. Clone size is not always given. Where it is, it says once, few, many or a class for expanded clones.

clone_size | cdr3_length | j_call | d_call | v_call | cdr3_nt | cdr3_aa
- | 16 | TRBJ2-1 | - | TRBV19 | TGTGCCAGTAGTATAGATTCCCTAGGATATTACAATGAGCAGTTCTTC | CASSIDSLGYYNEQFF
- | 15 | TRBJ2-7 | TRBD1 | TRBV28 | TGTGCCAGCAGCCCCGGGACAGGAAGCTCCTACGAGCAGTACTTC | CASSPGTGSSYEQYF
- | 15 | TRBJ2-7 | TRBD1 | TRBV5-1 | TGCGCCAGCAGACCTGGACAGGGACTTTCCTACGAGCAGTACTTC | CASRPGQGLSYEQYF
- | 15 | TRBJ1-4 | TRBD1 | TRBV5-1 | TGCGCCAGCAGCCGGGAGGGGGCGGCAGGTGAAAAACTGTTTTTT | CASSREGAAGEKLFF
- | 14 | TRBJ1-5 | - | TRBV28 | TGTGCCAGCAGTTTAGGAGTAAGCAATCAGCCCCAGCATTTT | CASSLGVSNQPQHF
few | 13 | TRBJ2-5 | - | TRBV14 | TGTGCCAGCAGCTCGAGGGATCCTGGGACCCAGTACTTC | CASSSRDPGTQYF
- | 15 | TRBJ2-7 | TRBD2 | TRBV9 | TGTGCCAGCAGCGTAGGGGCGGGGGACTCCTACGAGCAGTACTTC | CASSVGAGDSYEQYF
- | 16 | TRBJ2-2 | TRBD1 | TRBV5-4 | TGTGCCAGCAGCGTCGAGAGACAGGGCTGGACCGGGGAGCTGTTTTTT | CASSVERQGWTGELFF
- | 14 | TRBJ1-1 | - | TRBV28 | TGTGCCAGCAGTTCATTAACAGGGAACACTGAAGCTTTCTTT | CASSSLTGNTEAFF
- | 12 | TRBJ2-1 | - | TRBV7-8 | TGTGCCAGCAGCCAGGGCTCCGATGAGCAGTTCTTC | CASSQGSDEQFF
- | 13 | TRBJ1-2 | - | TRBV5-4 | TGTGCCAGCAGCTTGGGGGGGGGCTATGGCTACACCTTC | CASSLGGGYGYTF
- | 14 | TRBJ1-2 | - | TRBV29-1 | TGCAGCGTTGTCCATAACAGGGTAGACTATGGCTACACCTTC | CSVVHNRVDYGYTF
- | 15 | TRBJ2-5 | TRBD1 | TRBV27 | TGTGCCAGCACCGGGCGGGACAGGGGTGTCGAGACCCAGTACTTC | CASTGRDRGVETQYF
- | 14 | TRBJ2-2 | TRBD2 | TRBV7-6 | TGTGCCAGCAGCTTAGAGCGGGAGATCGGGGAGCTGTTTTTT | CASSLEREIGELFF
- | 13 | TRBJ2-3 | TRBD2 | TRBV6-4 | TGTGCCAGCAGCACTAGCGGGACAGATACGCAGTATTTT | CASSTSGTDTQYF
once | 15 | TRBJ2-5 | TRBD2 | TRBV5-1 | TGCGCCAGCAGCTCGGGGACTAGCGGGAGAGAGACCCAGTACTTC | CASSSGTSGRETQYF
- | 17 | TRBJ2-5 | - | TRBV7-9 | TGTGCCAGCAGCTTAATGCCACCAGGGGAAGGACAAGAGACCCAGTACTTC | CASSLMPPGEGQETQYF
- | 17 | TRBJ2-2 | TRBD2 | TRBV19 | TGTGCCAGTAGTTTCTTTACGGGACTAGTGTACACCGGGGAGCTGTTTTTT | CASSFFTGLVYTGELFF
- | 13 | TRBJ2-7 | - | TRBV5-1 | TGCGCCAGCAGCTTGGACAGGGACTACGAGCAGTACTTC | CASSLDRDYEQYF
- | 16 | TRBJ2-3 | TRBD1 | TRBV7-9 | TGTGCCAGCAGCCAAGAGGACAGGGTCTGGACAGATACGCAGTATTTT | CASSQEDRVWTDTQYF
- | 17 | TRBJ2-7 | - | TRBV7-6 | TGTGCCAGCAGCTTAGGAGGACAGGGGACTAGGATCTACGAGCAGTACTTC | CASSLGGQGTRIYEQYF
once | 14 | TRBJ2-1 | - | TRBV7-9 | TGTGCCAGCAGCTTATACGACGGGAGCGATGAGCAGTTCTTC | CASSLYDGSDEQFF
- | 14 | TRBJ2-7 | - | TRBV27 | TGTGCCAGCAGTTCTCCGGGACATATTTACGAGCAGTACTTC | CASSSPGHIYEQYF
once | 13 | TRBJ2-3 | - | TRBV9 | TGTGCCAGCAGCGTACTGGGAGCGGATACGCAGTATTTT | CASSVLGADTQYF
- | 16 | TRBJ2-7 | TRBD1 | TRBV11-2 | TGTGCCAGCAGCTATAAGGCCGGGACAGGAGAATACGAGCAGTACTTC | CASSYKAGTGEYEQYF
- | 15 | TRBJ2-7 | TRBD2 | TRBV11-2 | TGTGCCAGCAGCTTGTCTCTAGCGGGAGGGAACGAGCAGTACTTC | CASSLSLAGGNEQYF
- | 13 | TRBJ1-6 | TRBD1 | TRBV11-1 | TGTGCCAGCAGCTCAGACAGGGTTTCACCCCTCCACTTT | CASSSDRVSPLHF
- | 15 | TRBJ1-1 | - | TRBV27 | TGTGCCAGCAGTTGGCTAACAGCCATGAACACTGAAGCTTTCTTT | CASSWLTAMNTEAFF
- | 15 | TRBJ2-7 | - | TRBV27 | TGTGCCAGCAGTTTAGGCAGGACTCTCTCCTACGAGCAGTACTTC | CASSLGRTLSYEQYF
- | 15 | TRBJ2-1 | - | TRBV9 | TGTGCCAGCAGCGCCGAAGGGTCTCAGGGGAATGAGCAGTTCTTC | CASSAEGSQGNEQFF
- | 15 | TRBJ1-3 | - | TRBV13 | TGTGCCAGCAGCTTAAGACAAGCCTCTGGAAACACCATATATTTT | CASSLRQASGNTIYF
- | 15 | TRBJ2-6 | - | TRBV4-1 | TGCGCCAGCAGCCTCTCTAACTCTGGGGCCAACGTCCTGACTTTC | CASSLSNSGANVLTF
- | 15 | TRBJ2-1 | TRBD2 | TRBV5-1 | TGCGCCAGCAGCTGGAACAGCGGGGGGTACAGAGAGCAGTTCTTC | CASSWNSGGYREQFF
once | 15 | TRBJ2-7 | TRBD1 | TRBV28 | TGTGCCAGCAGTTACCGGACAGGGGGATCCTACGAGCAGTACTTC | CASSYRTGGSYEQYF
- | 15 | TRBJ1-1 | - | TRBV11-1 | TGTGCCAGCAGCTTCACGACCCAAGCGGTAACTGAAGCTTTCTTT | CASSFTTQAVTEAFF
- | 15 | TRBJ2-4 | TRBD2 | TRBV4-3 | TGCGCCAGCAGCCAAGGACTAGCCCAGAAAAACATTCAGTACTTC | CASSQGLAQKNIQYF
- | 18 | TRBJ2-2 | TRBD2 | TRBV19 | TGTGCCAGTAGTTATATTCTAGCGGGAGCCCAGAACACCGGGGAGCTGTTTTTT | CASSYILAGAQNTGELFF
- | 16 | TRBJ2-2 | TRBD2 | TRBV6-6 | TGTGCCAGCAGTTACGAGAGCGGGAGGCTCACCGGGGAGCTGTTTTTT | CASSYESGRLTGELFF
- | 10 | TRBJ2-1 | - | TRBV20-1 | TGCAGTGCTAGAGATGCGGTCCAGTTCTTC | CSARDAVQFF
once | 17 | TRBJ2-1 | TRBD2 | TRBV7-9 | TGTGCCAGCAGCTTAGAAGTTAGCGGGAGCTCCTACAATGAGCAGTTCTTC | CASSLEVSGSSYNEQFF
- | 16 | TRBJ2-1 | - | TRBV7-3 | TGTGCCAGCAGCACATCCGGGACAAGCTCCTACAATGAGCAGTTCTTC | CASSTSGTSSYNEQFF
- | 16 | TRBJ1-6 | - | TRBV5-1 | TGCGCCAGCAGCTTGGCCGGAGTCTCCTATAATTCACCCCTCCACTTT | CASSLAGVSYNSPLHF
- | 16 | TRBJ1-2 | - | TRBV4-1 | TGCGCCAGCAGCCAAGATCAATATGAACCCAGGTATGGCTACACCTTC | CASSQDQYEPRYGYTF
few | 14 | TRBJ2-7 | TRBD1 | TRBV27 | TGTGCCAGCAGTTCCGGGACAGGGGGCTACGAGCAGTACTTC | CASSSGTGGYEQYF
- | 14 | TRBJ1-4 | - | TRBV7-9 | TGTGCCAGCAGCTTAGCGTTCGGTGATGAAAAACTGTTTTTT | CASSLAFGDEKLFF
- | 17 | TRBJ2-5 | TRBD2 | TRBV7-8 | TGTGCCAGCAGCCCCGGACTAGCGGGAATCGCTGGAGAGACCCAGTACTTC | CASSPGLAGIAGETQYF
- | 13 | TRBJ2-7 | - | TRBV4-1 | TGCGCCAGCAGCCAAGTACCAGCCTACGAGCAGTACTTC | CASSQVPAYEQYF
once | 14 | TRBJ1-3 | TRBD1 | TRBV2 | TGTGCCAGCGTCTGGGACAGGCGCGGGGACACCATATATTTT | CASVWDRRGDTIYF